The 28 T cell receptor beta chains below come from one sample, sequenced in a study of identifying expanded T cells in peripheral blood. TCRdb keeps only in-frame clones here, not all; method: immunoSEQ multiplex PCR. This table has 100,000 or so clones, about nine tenths appearing once. The sequenced sample was blood. The source of these receptors is a person aged 18 to 75 in good health.

The gene calls are TRBV4-2 and TRBJ2-3; possibly TRBD2 for D (5 bases). Trimming pared 0 bases from V and 2 bases from J, leaving 15 bases between. This CDR3 comprises 17 residues. Germline loops: CDR1 LGHNA, CDR2 YNFKEQ. CDR3 loop: CASSQEFVGGSTDTQYF. The CDR3 nucleotides are TGTGCCAGCAGCCAAGAATTTGTCGGCGGGTCCACAGATACGCAGTATTTT.

V and J are TRBV27 and TRBJ2-7; 9 bases agree with TRBD2. Per germline, CDR1 MNHEY and CDR2 SMNVEV (reference sequence). V was clipped by 6 bases and J by 6 bases; unmatched bases: 9. This CDR3 region has 14 residues. The CDR3: CASSTPGLASEQYF. DNA of the CDR3: TGTGCCAGCAGCACGCCGGGACTAGCATCCGAGCAGTACTTC.

The rearrangement links TRBV28 to TRBJ1-5; D not certain. CDR1 and CDR2 (germline): MDHEN, SYDVKM. V was shortened by 6 bases and J by 3 bases, with 9 bases between the two germline ends. The CDR3 is 13 amino acids. The CDR3 loop reads CASRNYNNQPQHF. In DNA, the CDR3 is TGTGCCAGCAGGAATTATAACAATCAGCCCCAGCATTTT.

This clone was found once. The chain combines TRBV9 with TRBJ2-1, with 8 bases identical to TRBD2. V dropped 3 bases and J dropped 6; count of bases not matched to a gene: 14. Per the germline V gene, CDR1 is SGDLS and CDR2 is YYNGEE. The CDR3 sequence is 17 residues long. CDR3 sequence reads: CASSGREGTRSVNEQFF. CDR3 nucleotide sequence: TGTGCCAGCAGCGGCCGGGAGGGGACGCGTTCTGTCAATGAGCAGTTCTTC.

This clone was counted once. The CDR3 here is CASTRGVKSEAFF. CDR3 in DNA: TGTGCCAGCACCCGCGGGGTAAAAAGTGAAGCTTTCTTT. The genes are TRBV5-8 and TRBJ1-1; D is uncertain. V was shortened by 6 bases and J by 7 bases, with 16 bases between the two germline ends. This CDR3 is built from 13 residues. The V gene's germline CDR1 is SGHTS and CDR2 YDEGEE.

The rearrangement uses TRBV28 and TRBJ2-6; D not certain. Deletions cut 1 base from V and 0 bases from J, with 7 bases between. The V gene's germline CDR1 is MDHEN and CDR2 SYDVKM. CDR3 length: 16 residues. CDR3 region: CASSLSGYSGANVLTF. For the CDR3, the DNA is TGTGCCAGCAGTTTATCCGGGTACTCTGGGGCCAACGTCCTGACTTTC.

The CDR3 sequence: CASSQGMNTEAFF. Here the CDR3 DNA reads TGCGCCAGCAGCCAGGGGATGAACACTGAAGCTTTCTTT. V and J are TRBV5-1 and TRBJ1-1, with D possibly being TRBD1 (6 bases). The CDR3 loop spans 13 amino acids. V shed 4 bases and J shed 0 bases, with 7 bases lying between them. CDR1 and CDR2 (germline): SGHRS, YFSETQ.

The chain carries TRBV11-1 and TRBJ2-1, with D perhaps TRBD2 (5 bases). Trimming cost V 1 base and J 7 bases, with 11 bases left between them. The germline gives CDR1 SGHAT, CDR2 FQDESV (reference sequence). The CDR3 spans 14 residues. The CDR3 region is CASSLVNSGNEQFF. CDR3 DNA: TGTGCCAGCAGCTTAGTCAATTCGGGGAATGAGCAGTTCTTC.

V is TRBV6-5 and J is TRBJ2-5; no reliable D call. CDR3 size: 13 residues. The germline gives CDR1 MNHEY, CDR2 SVGAGI. Trimming stripped 6 bases from V and 4 bases from J, with 12 bases between. CDR3 sequence reads: CASSSPGGETQYF. Here the CDR3 DNA reads TGTGCCAGCAGCTCTCCGGGTGGAGAGACCCAGTACTTC.

The V gene is TRBV5-6, the J gene TRBJ2-2; D gene uncertain. Germline V gives CDR1 SGHDT, CDR2 YYEEEE. This CDR3 is 15 amino acids long. Trimming took 3 bases from V and 4 from J, leaving 13 bases between them. The CDR3 DNA is TGTGCCAGCAGCTCGACCCAAAGGAGCACCGGGGAGCTGTTTTTT. Translation gives CASSSTQRSTGELFF.

This chain links TRBV5-4 with TRBJ2-7; D is perhaps TRBD1 or TRBD2 (5 bases each). The CDR3 length is 15 residues. The ends were cut back, 4 bases at V and 2 bases at J, with 16 bases in the middle. CDR1 and CDR2 (germline): SGHNT, YYREEE (reference sequence). CDR3 protein: CASSTSGSRAYEQYF. The CDR3 DNA reads TGTGCCAGCAGCACATCGGGGAGCAGGGCCTACGAGCAGTACTTC.

The V and J genes are TRBV6-4 and TRBJ2-2; tentatively, D is TRBD2 (6 bases). V lost 4 bases and J 10 bases, leaving 13 bases between the germline ends. The CDR3 consists of 13 residues. Germline loops: CDR1 MRHNA, CDR2 SNTAGT. This CDR3 reads CASSVAVDEELFF. The CDR3 DNA sequence: TGTGCCAGCAGTGTAGCGGTTGACGAGGAGCTGTTTTTT.

The CDR3 reads CASSLVGVANTEAFF. CDR3 nucleotides: TGTGCCAGCAGCTTAGTCGGGGTGGCGAACACTGAAGCTTTCTTT. The chain joins TRBV11-1 to TRBJ1-1; D call uncertain. The CDR3 covers 15 residues. Germline-derived CDR1 and CDR2 are SGHAT and FQDESV (reference sequence). Deletions cut 1 base from V and 1 base from J, with 10 bases between.

The chain carries TRBV28 and TRBJ1-5; weak D call: TRBD1 (5 bases). Germline-derived CDR1 and CDR2 are MDHEN and SYDVKM. V was cut by 3 bases and J by 6 bases, with 15 bases left in between. This CDR3 is built from 15 residues. CDR3 loop: CASSFLRAGSQPQHF. In DNA, the CDR3 is TGTGCCAGCAGTTTTCTGAGGGCAGGGAGTCAGCCCCAGCATTTT. The variable domain in full, completed from reference TRBV28 and TRBJ1-5, reads DVKVTQSSRYLVKRTGEKVFLECVQDMDHENMFWYRQDPGLGLRLIYFSYDVKMKEKGDIPEGYSVSREKKERFSLILESASTNQTSMYLCASSFLRAGSQPQHFGDGTRLSIL.

The chain employs TRBV6-4 and TRBJ2-2, with TRBD2 as a possible D gene (6 bases). Trimming left V 9 bases short and J 5 bases short, with 10 bases between. Germline assignment: CDR1 MRHNA and CDR2 SNTAGT. CDR3 size: 12 residues. CDR3 nucleotides: TGTGCCAGTGGGACTGGGACCGGGGAGCTGTTTTTT. This translates into CASGTGTGELFF.

This sequence joins TRBV14 and TRBJ2-7; 8 positions agree with TRBD1. V shed 2 bases, J shed 7 bases, and the junction held 4 bases outside the gene matches. The CDR3 is made up of 13 amino acids. CDR1 and CDR2 (germline): SGHDN, FVKESK. The CDR3: CASSQRQGSEQYF. The DNA of the CDR3 is TGTGCCAGCAGCCAAAGACAGGGGAGTGAGCAGTACTTC.

This clone was seen a few times. The chain links TRBV5-6 to TRBJ2-3; TRBD1 matches at 7 bases. The CDR3 length is 17 residues. J was trimmed by 0 bases and V by 0 bases; bases with no gene match: 7. Per germline, CDR1 SGHDT and CDR2 YYEEEE. The CDR3 DNA is TGTGCCAGCAGCTTGGGTGTACAGGGGCCTAGCACAGATACGCAGTATTTT. Residues: CASSLGVQGPSTDTQYF.

This rearrangement joins TRBV10-1 to TRBJ1-5, with a weak D call TRBD1 (6 bases). CDR1 is WNHNN and CDR2 is SYGVQD in the germline V gene (reference sequence). The CDR3 covers 16 residues. V lost 11 bases to trimming and J lost 3 bases, with 23 bases between them. This CDR3 is CAPTRPRGINNQPQHF. The CDR3 DNA follows: TGCGCCCCCACGCGTCCCAGGGGCATTAACAATCAGCCCCAGCATTTT.

The chain is built from TRBV9 and TRBJ1-4, with 7 positions matching TRBD1. V shed 3 bases and J 6 bases; nucleotides not matched to a gene: 8. CDR1 and CDR2 (germline): SGDLS, YYNGEE. This CDR3 region has 15 residues. The CDR3 region has the DNA TGTGCCAGCAGCGCAACAGGGGTTGGGTATGAAAAACTGTTTTTT. Translated: CASSATGVGYEKLFF.

V and J are TRBV20-1 and TRBJ1-1; D not resolved. The V gene lost 3 bases and the J gene lost 4 bases, with 6 bases spanning the gap. This CDR3 is built from 11 residues. Germline loops: CDR1 DFQATT, CDR2 SNEGSKA (reference sequence). Written as DNA, the CDR3 is TGCAGTGCTAGGGCGACCACTGAAGCTTTCTTT. This encodes CSARATTEAFF.

The chain carries TRBV7-2 and TRBJ2-3; D is ambiguous. CDR3 length: 15 amino acids. V was trimmed by 3 bases and J by 2 bases, leaving 12 bases between them. From germline, CDR1 is SGHTA and CDR2 FQGNSA. The CDR3, as DNA: TGTGCCAGCAGCTTTGCGCGGCAAGACACAGATACGCAGTATTTT. Protein: CASSFARQDTDTQYF.

The J gene is TRBJ2-2, the V gene TRBV10-3; D is undetermined. Germline V CDR1 and CDR2: ENHRY, SYGVKD. The CDR3 is made up of 12 amino acids. Trimming took off 4 bases at V and 4 bases at J, with 4 bases between the two ends. This chain's CDR3 is CAISVGTGELFF. The CDR3 region has the DNA TGTGCCATCAGTGTCGGCACCGGGGAGCTGTTTTTT.

The J gene is TRBJ2-7, the V gene TRBV6-1, with D unresolved. Germline CDR1 reads MNHNS; CDR2 reads SASEGT. V gave up 8 bases and J gave up 4 bases, with 15 bases separating them. CDR3 length: 13 amino acids. The CDR3 sequence is CASHLTGLYEQYF. The CDR3, as DNA: TGTGCCAGCCATCTTACCGGATTGTACGAGCAGTACTTC.

The V call is TRBV7-2, the J call TRBJ2-7; 8 nucleotides match TRBD2. CDR3 length: 13 amino acids. From germline, CDR1 is SGHTA and CDR2 FQGNSA. Germline trimming cut 5 bases from V and 4 bases from J; bases unmatched to any gene: 4. Here the CDR3 DNA reads TGTGCCAGCAGCCAAGGCGGGGGGTACGAGCAGTACTTC. Translation gives CASSQGGGYEQYF.

This clone was seen a handful of times. The chain carries TRBV27 and TRBJ2-7; perhaps TRBD1 as D (6 bases). CDR1 and CDR2 (germline): MNHEY, SMNVEV (reference sequence). The CDR3 is 14 residues long. V was pared by 3 bases and J by 2 bases, with 11 bases between. The CDR3 nucleotides are TGTGCCAGCAGTTTCCAGGGGCCGACCTACGAGCAGTACTTC. Translation: CASSFQGPTYEQYF.

This clone was counted once. The rearrangement joins TRBV28 to TRBJ1-3; D not certain. From germline, CDR1 is MDHEN and CDR2 SYDVKM. V dropped 0 bases and J dropped 6 bases, with 12 bases sitting between them. CDR3 length equals 15 residues. CDR3: CASSLWDRRENTIYF. The CDR3 bases are TGTGCCAGCAGTTTATGGGACCGACGTGAAAACACCATATATTTT.

V gene TRBV7-6 combines with J gene TRBJ2-7, with D perhaps matching TRBD1 or TRBD2 (5 bases each). This CDR3 is 13 amino acids long. V shed 4 bases and J shed 6 bases, with 13 bases lying between them. CDR1 is SGHVS and CDR2 is FNYEAQ in the germline V gene. CDR3 amino acids: CASSSGPGTEQYF. CDR3 DNA sequence: TGTGCCAGCAGCTCCGGACCCGGGACCGAGCAGTACTTC.

The rearrangement links TRBV2 to TRBJ1-4; weak D call: TRBD1 (6 bases). Trimming shortened V by 8 bases and J by 2 bases, and 9 bases separated the two germline ends. This CDR3 is built from 13 residues. The V gene's germline CDR1 is SNHLY and CDR2 FYNNEI. This chain's CDR3 is CASFRGTNEKLFF. The CDR3 bases are TGTGCCAGCTTCAGGGGCACTAATGAAAAACTGTTTTTT.